These 12 T cell receptor beta chains came from one sample sequenced in a study of immune evolution from preneoplasia to lung adenocarcinoma. Sequencing was performed with immunoSEQ multiplex PCR; in TCRdb, only in-frame clones are kept and a portion is missing. Seen here are about 14,000 clones, 70% to 85% observed once, and the top ten hold approximately 3%. Specimen: FFPE minimally invasive lung adenocarcinoma tissue. These receptors were obtained from a person aged 60 to 80 with lung adenocarcinoma.

This clone was detected only a few times. The V call is TRBV27, the J call TRBJ1-2; D gene ambiguous. V was clipped by 2 bases and J by 4 bases, with 8 bases between them. The CDR3 covers 13 residues. The germline V gene encodes CDR1 MNHEY and CDR2 SMNVEV (reference sequence). CDR3 sequence: CASSLGGRYGYTF. The CDR3 coding sequence is TGTGCCAGCAGTTTAGGTGGGCGCTATGGCTACACCTTC.

The genes are TRBV11-2 and TRBJ1-2; 9 nucleotides agree with TRBD1. After removal of 4 bases from V and 7 bases from J, the junction contained 7 bases not matched to a gene. The CDR3 extends over 14 amino acids. CDR1 SGHAT and CDR2 FQNNGV come from the germline V gene. CDR3 region: CASSYRGRKGGYTF. The CDR3, as DNA: TGTGCCAGCAGCTACAGGGGGCGGAAGGGTGGCTACACCTTC.

In DNA, the CDR3 is TGTGCCAGCAGCGCCGCCGGGACTGCAAATCTCGAGCAGTACTTC. This gives the protein CASSAAGTANLEQYF. The rearrangement joins TRBV9 to TRBJ2-7; possibly TRBD2 for D (6 bases). The germline CDR1 and CDR2 sequences are SGDLS and YYNGEE. This CDR3 is built from 15 residues. V was trimmed by 3 bases and J by 6 bases, leaving 19 bases between them.

This clone was found once. The CDR3 DNA sequence: TGTGCCTGGAGTGTTCAGAGGGGGTTAAATGAAAAACTGTTTTTT. It encodes CAWSVQRGLNEKLFF. The chain links TRBV30 to TRBJ1-4, with D perhaps matching TRBD1 (6 bases). Per germline, CDR1 GTSNPN and CDR2 SVGIG (reference sequence). The CDR3 runs 15 residues. V lost 0 bases and J 5 bases, leaving 13 bases between the germline ends.

This chain joins TRBV9 and TRBJ1-3; D remains unclear. The CDR3 runs to 15 residues. The V and J ends lost 4 bases and 0 bases respectively, with 11 bases between them. CDR1 and CDR2 (germline): SGDLS, YYNGEE. CDR3 DNA: TGTGCCAGCAGCTTCTTCGACGGCTCTGGAAACACCATATATTTT. It yields the protein CASSFFDGSGNTIYF.

The chain carries TRBV7-9 and TRBJ2-5; TRBD1 matches at 8 bases. CDR1 and CDR2 from the germline V gene are SEHNR and FQNEAQ (reference sequence). J gave up 2 bases and V 5 bases, and 7 bases lay outside the gene matches. The CDR3 is 15 amino acids. The CDR3 spells CASSHPGDRQETQYF. As DNA, the CDR3 is TGTGCCAGCAGCCACCCGGGGGACAGGCAAGAGACCCAGTACTTC.

This rearrangement joins TRBV5-1 to TRBJ1-4; TRBD1 matches 8 bases. Losses at the gene ends were 3 bases for V and 0 bases for J; bases not matched to a gene: 13. This CDR3 is 19 amino acids long. Per germline, CDR1 SGHRS and CDR2 YFSETQ. The CDR3 DNA is TGCGCCAGCAGCTACCGTCCAGGACAGGGTTCGGCAACTAATGAAAAACTGTTTTTT. This translates into CASSYRPGQGSATNEKLFF.

The genes are TRBV7-8 and TRBJ2-5, with D perhaps matching TRBD2 (6 bases). V was clipped by 1 base and J by 5 bases, with 23 bases between them. Per the germline V gene, CDR1 is SGHVS and CDR2 is FQNEAQ. The CDR3 covers 18 residues. The CDR3 loop is CASSLDPTGGAMGETQYF. The DNA for the CDR3 is TGTGCCAGCAGCTTAGATCCCACCGGAGGGGCCATGGGGGAGACCCAGTACTTC.

This rearrangement joins TRBV29-1 to TRBJ2-3; the D gene could be TRBD1 or TRBD2 (5 bases each). In germline, CDR1 is SQVTM, CDR2 ANQGSEA. V lost 2 bases and J 0 bases, leaving 15 bases between the germline ends. The CDR3 spans 16 residues. The CDR3: CSVEIGWDASTDTQYF. The CDR3 coding sequence is TGCAGCGTTGAAATAGGGTGGGACGCTAGCACAGATACGCAGTATTTT.

Of note for this clone: One end of the junction varies from germline; a read error may be responsible. This sequence joins TRBV7-7 and TRBJ2-1; tentatively, D is TRBD2 (5 bases). CDR3 length: 14 residues. Germline assignment: CDR1 SSHAT and CDR2 FNYEAQ (reference sequence). CDR3 sequence: CASSLSGGDNEQFF. For the CDR3, the DNA is TGTGCTAGCAGCTTGAGCGGTGGGGACAATGAGCAGTTCTTC. The full variable domain, with the rest looked up from reference TRBV7-7 and TRBJ2-1, is GAGVSQSPRYKVTKRGQDVTLRCDPISSHATLYWYQQALGQGPEFLTYFNYEAQPDKSGLPSDRFSAERPEGSISTLTIQRTEQRDSAMYRCASSLSGGDNEQFFGPGTRLTVL.

The chain recombines TRBV30 with TRBJ1-5, with D perhaps matching TRBD1 (6 bases). CDR3 size: 14 residues. Trimming removed 3 bases at V and 5 bases at J, with 14 bases between. Germline assignment: CDR1 GTSNPN and CDR2 SVGIG (reference sequence). As DNA, the CDR3 is TGTGCCTGGAGCGGCCCAGGGGCTTATCAGCCCCAGCATTTT. It yields the protein CAWSGPGAYQPQHF.

By sample fraction, this clone is large (0.1 to 1%). V gene TRBV11-2 combines with J gene TRBJ1-1, with D uncertain. CDR3 length: 13 residues. Germline V gene sequence: CDR1 SGHAT, CDR2 FQNNGV. Trimming took 8 bases from V and 2 from J, leaving 12 bases between them. This CDR3 is CASSRTENTEAFF. CDR3 sequence (DNA): TGTGCCAGCTCCCGGACGGAAAACACTGAAGCTTTCTTT.